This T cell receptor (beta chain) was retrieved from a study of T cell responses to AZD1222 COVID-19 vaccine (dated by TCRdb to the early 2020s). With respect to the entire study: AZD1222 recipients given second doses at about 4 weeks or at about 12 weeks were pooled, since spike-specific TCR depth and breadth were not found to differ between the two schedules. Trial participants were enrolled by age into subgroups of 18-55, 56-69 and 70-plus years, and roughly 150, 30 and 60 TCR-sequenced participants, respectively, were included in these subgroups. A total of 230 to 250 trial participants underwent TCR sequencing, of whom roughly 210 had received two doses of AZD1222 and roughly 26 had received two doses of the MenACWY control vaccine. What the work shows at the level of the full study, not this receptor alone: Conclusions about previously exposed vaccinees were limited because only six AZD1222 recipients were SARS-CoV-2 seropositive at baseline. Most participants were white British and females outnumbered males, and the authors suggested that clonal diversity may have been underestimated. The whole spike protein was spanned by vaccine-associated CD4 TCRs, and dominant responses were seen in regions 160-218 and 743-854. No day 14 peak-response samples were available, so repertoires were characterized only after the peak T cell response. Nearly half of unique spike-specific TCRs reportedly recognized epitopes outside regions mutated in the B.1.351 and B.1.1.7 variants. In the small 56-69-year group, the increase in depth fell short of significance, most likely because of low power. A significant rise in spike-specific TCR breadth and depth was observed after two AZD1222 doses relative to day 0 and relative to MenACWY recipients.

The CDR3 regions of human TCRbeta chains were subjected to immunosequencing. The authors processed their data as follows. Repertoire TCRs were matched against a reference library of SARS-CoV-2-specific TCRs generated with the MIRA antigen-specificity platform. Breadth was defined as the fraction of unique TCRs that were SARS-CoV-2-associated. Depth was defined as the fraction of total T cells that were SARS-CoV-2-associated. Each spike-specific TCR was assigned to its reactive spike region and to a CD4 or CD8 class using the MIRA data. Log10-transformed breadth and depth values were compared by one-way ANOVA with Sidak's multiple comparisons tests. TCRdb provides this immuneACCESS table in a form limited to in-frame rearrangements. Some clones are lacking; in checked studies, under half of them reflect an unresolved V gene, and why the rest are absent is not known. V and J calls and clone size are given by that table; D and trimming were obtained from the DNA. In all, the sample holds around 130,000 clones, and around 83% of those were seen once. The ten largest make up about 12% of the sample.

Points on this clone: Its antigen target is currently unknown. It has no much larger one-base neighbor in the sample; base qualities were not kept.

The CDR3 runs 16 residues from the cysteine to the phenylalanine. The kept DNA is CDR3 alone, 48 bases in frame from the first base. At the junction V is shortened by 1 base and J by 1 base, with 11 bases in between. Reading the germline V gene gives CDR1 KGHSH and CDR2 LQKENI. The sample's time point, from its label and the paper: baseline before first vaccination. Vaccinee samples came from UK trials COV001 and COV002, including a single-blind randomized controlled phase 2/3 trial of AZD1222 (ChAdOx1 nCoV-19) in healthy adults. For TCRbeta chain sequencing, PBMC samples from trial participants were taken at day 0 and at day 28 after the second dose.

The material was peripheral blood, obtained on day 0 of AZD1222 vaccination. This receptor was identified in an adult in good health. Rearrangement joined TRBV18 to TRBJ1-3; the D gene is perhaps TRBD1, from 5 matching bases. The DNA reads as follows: TGTGCCAGCTCACCACTGCTGGGGCAGTCTGGAAACACCATATATTTT. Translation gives CASSPLLGQSGNTIYF.